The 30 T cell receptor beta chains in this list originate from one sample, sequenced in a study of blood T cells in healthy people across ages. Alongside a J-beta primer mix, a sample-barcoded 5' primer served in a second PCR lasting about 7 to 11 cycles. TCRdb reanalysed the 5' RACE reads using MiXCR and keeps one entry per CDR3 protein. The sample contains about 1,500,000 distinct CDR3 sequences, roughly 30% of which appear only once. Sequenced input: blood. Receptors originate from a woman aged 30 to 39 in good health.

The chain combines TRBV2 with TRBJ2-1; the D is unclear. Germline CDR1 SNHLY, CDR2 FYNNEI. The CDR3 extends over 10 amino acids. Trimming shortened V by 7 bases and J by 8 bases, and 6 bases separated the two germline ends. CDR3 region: CASIGYEQFF. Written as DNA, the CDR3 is TGTGCCAGCATAGGGTATGAGCAGTTCTTC.

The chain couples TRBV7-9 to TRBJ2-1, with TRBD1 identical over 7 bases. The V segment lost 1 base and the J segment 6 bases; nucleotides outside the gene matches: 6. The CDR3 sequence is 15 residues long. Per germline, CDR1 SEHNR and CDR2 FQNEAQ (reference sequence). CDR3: CASSLVGQKTNEQFF. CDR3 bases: TGTGCCAGCAGCTTAGTGGGACAGAAGACCAATGAGCAGTTCTTC.

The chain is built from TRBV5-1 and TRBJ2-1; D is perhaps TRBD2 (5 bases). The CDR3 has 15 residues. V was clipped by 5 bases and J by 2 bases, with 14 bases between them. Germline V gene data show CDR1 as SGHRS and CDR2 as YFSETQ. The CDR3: CASSPMASTYNEQFF. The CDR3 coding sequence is TGCGCCAGCAGTCCCATGGCTAGCACCTACAATGAGCAGTTCTTC.

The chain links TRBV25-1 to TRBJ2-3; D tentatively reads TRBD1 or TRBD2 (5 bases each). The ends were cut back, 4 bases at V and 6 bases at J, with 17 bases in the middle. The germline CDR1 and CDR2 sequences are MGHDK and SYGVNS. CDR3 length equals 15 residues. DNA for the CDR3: TGTGCCAGCAGTGTTTCCGGGACCCCCCGGGATACGCAGTATTTT. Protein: CASSVSGTPRDTQYF.

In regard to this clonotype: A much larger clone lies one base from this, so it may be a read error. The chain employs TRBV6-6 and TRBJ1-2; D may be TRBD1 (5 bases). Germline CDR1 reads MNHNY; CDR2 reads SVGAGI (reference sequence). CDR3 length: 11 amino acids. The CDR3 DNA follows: TGTGCCGGCAGTCCCAGGGTTGGCTACACCTTC. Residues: CAGSPRVGYTF.

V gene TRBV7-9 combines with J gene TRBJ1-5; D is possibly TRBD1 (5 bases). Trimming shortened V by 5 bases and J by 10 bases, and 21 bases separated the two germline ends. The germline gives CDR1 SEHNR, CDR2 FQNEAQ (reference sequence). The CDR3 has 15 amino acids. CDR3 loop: CASSSYRDSGEPQHF. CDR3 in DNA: TGTGCCAGCAGCAGTTACCGGGACTCGGGGGAACCCCAGCATTTT.

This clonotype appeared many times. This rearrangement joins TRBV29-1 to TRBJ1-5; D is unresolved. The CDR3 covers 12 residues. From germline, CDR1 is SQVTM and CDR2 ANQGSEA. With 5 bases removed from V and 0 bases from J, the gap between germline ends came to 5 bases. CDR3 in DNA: TGCAGCGTTAGAACTAGCAATCAGCCCCAGCATTTT. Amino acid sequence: CSVRTSNQPQHF.

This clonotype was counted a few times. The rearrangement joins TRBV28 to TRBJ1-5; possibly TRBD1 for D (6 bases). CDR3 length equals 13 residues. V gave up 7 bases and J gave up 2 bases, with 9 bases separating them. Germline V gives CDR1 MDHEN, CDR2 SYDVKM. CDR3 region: CASTSGGNQPQHF. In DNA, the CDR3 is TGTGCCAGCACGTCAGGGGGCAATCAGCCCCAGCATTTT.

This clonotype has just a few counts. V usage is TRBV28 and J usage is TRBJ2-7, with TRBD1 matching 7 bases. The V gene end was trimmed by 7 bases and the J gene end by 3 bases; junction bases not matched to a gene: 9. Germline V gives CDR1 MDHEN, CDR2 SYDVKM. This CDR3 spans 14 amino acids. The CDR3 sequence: CASISGDSFYEQYF. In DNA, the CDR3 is TGTGCCAGCATCTCCGGGGACAGCTTCTACGAGCAGTACTTC.

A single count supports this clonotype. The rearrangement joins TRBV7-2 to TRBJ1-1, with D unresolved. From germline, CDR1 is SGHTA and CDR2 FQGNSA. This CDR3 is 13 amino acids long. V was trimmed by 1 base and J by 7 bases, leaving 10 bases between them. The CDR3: CASSLGARDEAFF. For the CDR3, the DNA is TGTGCCAGCAGCTTAGGAGCGAGGGATGAAGCTTTCTTT.

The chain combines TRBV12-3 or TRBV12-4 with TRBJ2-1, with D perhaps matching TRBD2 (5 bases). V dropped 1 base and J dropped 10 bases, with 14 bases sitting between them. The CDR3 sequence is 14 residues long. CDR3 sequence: CASSLVSDYYEQFF. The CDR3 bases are TGTGCCAGCAGTTTAGTTTCCGACTACTACGAGCAGTTCTTC.

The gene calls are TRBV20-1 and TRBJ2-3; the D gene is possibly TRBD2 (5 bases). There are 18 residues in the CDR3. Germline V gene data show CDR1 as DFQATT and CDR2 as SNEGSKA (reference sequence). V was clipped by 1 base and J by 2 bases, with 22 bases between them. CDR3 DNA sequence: TGCAGTGCTAGAGTTCTAGCCCCCACCGATTCTGCCACAGATACGCAGTATTTT. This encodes CSARVLAPTDSATDTQYF.

CDR3 sequence: CASSSGSTGHYGYTF. CDR3 nucleotides: TGTGCCAGCAGTTCGGGGTCGACAGGCCACTATGGCTACACCTTC. This chain joins TRBV27 and TRBJ1-2; D might be TRBD1 (6 bases). The CDR3 has 15 residues. Deletions cut 4 bases from V and 3 bases from J, with 15 bases between. Germline loops: CDR1 MNHEY, CDR2 SMNVEV (reference sequence).

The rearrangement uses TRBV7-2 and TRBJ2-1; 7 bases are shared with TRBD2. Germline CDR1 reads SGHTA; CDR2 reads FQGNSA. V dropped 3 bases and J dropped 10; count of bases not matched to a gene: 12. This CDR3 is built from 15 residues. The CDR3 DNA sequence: TGTGCCAGCAGCTTGCTAGTAGGGCGGGACTACGAGCAGTTCTTC. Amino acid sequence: CASSLLVGRDYEQFF.

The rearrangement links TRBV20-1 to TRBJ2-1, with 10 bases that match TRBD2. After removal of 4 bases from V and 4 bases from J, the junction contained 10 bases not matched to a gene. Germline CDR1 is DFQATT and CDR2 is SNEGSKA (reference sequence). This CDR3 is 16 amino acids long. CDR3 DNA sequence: TGCAGTGCTACCAGACTAGCGGGCCAGTCGTACAATGAGCAGTTCTTC. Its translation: CSATRLAGQSYNEQFF.

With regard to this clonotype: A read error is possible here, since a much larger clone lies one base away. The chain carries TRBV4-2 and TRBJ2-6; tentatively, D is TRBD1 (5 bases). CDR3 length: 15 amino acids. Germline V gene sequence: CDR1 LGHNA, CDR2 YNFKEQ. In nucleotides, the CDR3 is TGTGCCAGCAGCTTAACCGGGCCTGGGGCCAACGTCCGGACTTTC. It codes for CASSLTGPGANVRTF.

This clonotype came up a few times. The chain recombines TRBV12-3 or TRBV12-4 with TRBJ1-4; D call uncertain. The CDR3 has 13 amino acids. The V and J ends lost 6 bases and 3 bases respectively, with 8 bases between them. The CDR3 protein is CASSTASNEKLFF. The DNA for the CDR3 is TGTGCCAGCAGCACCGCATCTAATGAAAAACTGTTTTTT.

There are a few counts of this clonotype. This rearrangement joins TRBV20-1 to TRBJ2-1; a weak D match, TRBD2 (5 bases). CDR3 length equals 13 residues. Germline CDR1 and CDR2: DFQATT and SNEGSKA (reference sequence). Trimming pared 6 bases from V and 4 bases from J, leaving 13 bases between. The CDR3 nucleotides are TGCAGTGCCAGCGGCGGAATATACAATGAGCAGTTCTTC. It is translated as CSASGGIYNEQFF.

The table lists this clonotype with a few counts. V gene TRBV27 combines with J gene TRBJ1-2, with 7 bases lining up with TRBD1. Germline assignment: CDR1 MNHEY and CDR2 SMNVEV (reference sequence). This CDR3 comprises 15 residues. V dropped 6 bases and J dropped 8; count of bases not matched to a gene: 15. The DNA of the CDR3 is TGTGCCAGCAGCCTGGCCCCCACAGGGGACAACGGCTACACCTTC. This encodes CASSLAPTGDNGYTF.

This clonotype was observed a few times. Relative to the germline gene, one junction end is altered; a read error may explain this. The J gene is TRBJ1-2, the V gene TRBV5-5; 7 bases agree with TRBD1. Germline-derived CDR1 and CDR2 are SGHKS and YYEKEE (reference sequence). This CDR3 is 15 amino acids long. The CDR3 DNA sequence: TGTGCCAGCAGCTTCCGACAGGGACGGGACTATCGCTACACCTTC. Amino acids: CASSFRQGRDYRYTF.

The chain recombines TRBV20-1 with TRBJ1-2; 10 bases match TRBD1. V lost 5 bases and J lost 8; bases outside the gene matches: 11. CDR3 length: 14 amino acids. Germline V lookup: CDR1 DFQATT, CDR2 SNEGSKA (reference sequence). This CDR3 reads CSAGPGTGAEGYTF. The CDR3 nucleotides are TGCAGTGCTGGCCCCGGGACAGGGGCAGAAGGCTACACCTTC.

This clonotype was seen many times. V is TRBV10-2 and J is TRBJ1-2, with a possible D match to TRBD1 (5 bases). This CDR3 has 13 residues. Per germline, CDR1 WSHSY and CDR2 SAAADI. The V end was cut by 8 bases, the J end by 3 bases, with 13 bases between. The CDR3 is CASGTEEYYGYTF. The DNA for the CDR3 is TGCGCCAGCGGGACGGAGGAATACTATGGCTACACCTTC.

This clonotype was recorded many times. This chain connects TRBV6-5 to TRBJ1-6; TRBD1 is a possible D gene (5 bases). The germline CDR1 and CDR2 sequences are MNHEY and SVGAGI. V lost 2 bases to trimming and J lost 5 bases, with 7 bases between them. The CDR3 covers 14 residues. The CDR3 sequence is CASSYGRDNSPLHF. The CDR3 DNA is TGTGCCAGCAGTTACGGCAGGGATAATTCACCCCTCCACTTT.

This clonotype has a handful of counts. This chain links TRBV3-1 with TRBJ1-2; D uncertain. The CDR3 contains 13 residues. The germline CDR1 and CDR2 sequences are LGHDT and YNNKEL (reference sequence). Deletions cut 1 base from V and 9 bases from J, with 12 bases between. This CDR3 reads CASSQGLDRSYTF. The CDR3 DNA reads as TGTGCCAGCAGCCAAGGGTTAGACCGCAGCTACACCTTC.

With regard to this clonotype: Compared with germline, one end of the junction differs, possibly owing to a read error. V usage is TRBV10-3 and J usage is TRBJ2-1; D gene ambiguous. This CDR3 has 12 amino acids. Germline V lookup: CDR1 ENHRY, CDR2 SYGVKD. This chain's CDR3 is CAVSVGYNEQFF. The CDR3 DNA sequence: TGTGCCGTCAGTGTCGGATACAATGAGCAGTTCTTC.

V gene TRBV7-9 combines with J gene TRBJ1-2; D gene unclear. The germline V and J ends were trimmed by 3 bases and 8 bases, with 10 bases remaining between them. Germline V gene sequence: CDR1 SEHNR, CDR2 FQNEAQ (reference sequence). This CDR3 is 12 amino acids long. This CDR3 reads CASSFYKGGYTF. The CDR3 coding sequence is TGTGCCAGCAGCTTTTACAAAGGGGGCTACACCTTC.

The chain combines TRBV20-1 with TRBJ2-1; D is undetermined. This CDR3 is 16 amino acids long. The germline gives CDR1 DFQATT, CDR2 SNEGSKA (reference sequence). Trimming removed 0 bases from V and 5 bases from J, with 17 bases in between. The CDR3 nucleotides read TGCAGTGCTAGAGACCCCAAGGGCGGTAGGGACAATGAGCAGTTCTTC. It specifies CSARDPKGGRDNEQFF.

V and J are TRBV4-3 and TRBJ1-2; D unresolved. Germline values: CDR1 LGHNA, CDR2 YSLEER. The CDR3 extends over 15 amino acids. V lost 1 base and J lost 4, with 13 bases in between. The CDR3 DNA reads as TGCGCCAGCAGCCAAGTGGCCAGGACCCGCTATGGCTACACCTTC. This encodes CASSQVARTRYGYTF.

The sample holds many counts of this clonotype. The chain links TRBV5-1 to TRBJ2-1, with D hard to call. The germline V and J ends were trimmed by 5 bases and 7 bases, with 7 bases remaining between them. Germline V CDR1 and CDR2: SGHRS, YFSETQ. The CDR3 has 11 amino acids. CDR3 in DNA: TGCGCCAGCAGATTTGCTAATGAGCAGTTCTTC. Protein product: CASRFANEQFF.

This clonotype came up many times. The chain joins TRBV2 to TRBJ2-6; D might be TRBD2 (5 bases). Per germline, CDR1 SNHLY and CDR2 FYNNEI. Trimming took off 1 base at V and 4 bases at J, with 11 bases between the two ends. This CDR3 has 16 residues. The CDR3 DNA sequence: TGTGCCAGCAGTGAAGTAGAGGGTACCGGGGCCAACGTCCTGACTTTC. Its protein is CASSEVEGTGANVLTF. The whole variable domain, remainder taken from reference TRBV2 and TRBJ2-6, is EPEVTQTPSHQVTQMGQEVILRCVPISNHLYFYWYRQILGQKVEFLVSFYNNEISEKSEIFDDQFSVERPDGSNFTLKIRSTKLEDSAMYFCASSEVEGTGANVLTFGAGSRLTVL.